The entry below describes one T cell receptor (beta chain). There is no known antigen for this receptor. One end of the junction varies from germline; a read error may be responsible. Without any cell sorting, total RNA and DNA were co-extracted from 20-30 mg of bulk tissue using the AllPrep DNA/RNA mini kit. Between late 2015 and early 2016, 4 or 5 patients in China with histopathologically diagnosed primary liver carcinoma had surgical resection. At the time of sampling, the patients had chronic HBV infection and had not received any treatment. Five spatially separated regions were sampled from each tumor: the superior, inferior, left-lateral and right-lateral poles, plus the tumor centre. Histology showed that every tumor sample contained more than 75% viable tumor cells. Fresh tumor and adjacent tissue pieces were bisected, with one half stored in RNAlater at -80 degrees C and the other half sent for histology.

Starting from approximately 460 ng total RNA, TCRbeta-specific cDNA was produced by reverse transcription with a constant-region primer and ProtoScript II reverse transcriptase. TCRbeta libraries were built with three nested multiplex PCR rounds, a slightly modified ARM-PCR procedure. Each of the first two PCR rounds ran for approximately 10 cycles using multiplex TRBV1-TRBV30 forward primers together with a Cbeta reverse primer. Sample barcodes and Illumina adapters were attached in a final 25-cycle PCR using Deep VentR polymerase. Before sequencing, amplicons of 200-500 bp were purified from gel using a QIAquick gel extraction kit. An Illumina HiSeq 2500 was used to sequence the TCRbeta amplicons, generating 250-bp paired-end reads. The source study handled its data this way. Trimmomatic v0.33 was used to quality-trim the reads, and FLASH v1.2.11 was used to merge paired reads so that full CDR3 sequences could be recovered. V, D and J germline segments were assigned to the rearranged TCRbeta sequences by MiGEC v1.2.1b. Clonotype statistics and Shannon-Wiener diversity indices were calculated with VDJtools v1.0.0. Except for diversity analysis, only each sample's 250 most abundant clonotypes were used in subsequent analyses to reduce sampling bias. Starting from the raw public reads, TCRdb applied fastp trimming at Q25, assembled clones with MiXCR and retained in-frame beta chains. Records with the same CDR3 protein are collapsed into one entry carrying the most frequent genes and DNA. TCRdb's processing, not the authors' own work, is the source of the V and J calls. The sample table shows 150,000 to 200,000 distinct CDR3 sequences, and approximately 80% are seen once. The ten most abundant clones make up 15% to 20% of the sample.

The source of the sample is a study of tumor-infiltrating lymphocytes in primary liver carcinoma (dated by TCRdb to 2016 to 2017). About the study as a whole: Of the five patients (three men and two women, aged 30 to 69 years), four had hepatocellular carcinoma and one had combined HCC and intrahepatic cholangiocarcinoma. The 20 to 30 tumor region samples were profiled with Agilent mRNA microarrays so that TCRbeta repertoire diversity could be related to the local molecular phenotype. A total of roughly 35 specimens from 5 patients went through TCRbeta repertoire sequencing, namely 25 tumor regions, 5 adjacent noncancerous liver tissues and 5 peripheral blood samples. Repertoires from technical replicates were highly reproducible, with mean shared-clone rates roughly 0.87 and correlation coefficients above 0.95. The study combined TCRbeta repertoire sequencing, expression microarrays and whole-exome sequencing across five regions of each liver tumor, with adjacent normal tissue and blood. Samples yielded roughly 3.65 to 7.5 million productive TCRbeta reads; read depth did not differ significantly between tissue types. The five patients had tumors staged T1-T3 N0M0, with maximum diameters ranging from about 4.2 to 10 cm.

There are 17 amino acids in the CDR3, from cysteine to phenylalanine inclusive. The sequence is cut down to CDR3 DNA, 51 bases in frame from base 1. CDR1 and CDR2, looked up from the germline V gene, are LGHNA and YSLEER. The paper's findings and limits, for the study overall: Only five patients were included in the study, and the authors note that the findings should be validated in a larger study. Just about 8-25% of top clones turned up in all five regions of a tumor, which suggests spatial heterogeneity among tumor-infiltrating T cells. Only the TCR beta chain was sequenced, which likely underestimates true repertoire diversity because unpaired alpha chains were not captured. Repertoire overlap was found to be higher between tumor regions (mean approximately 35%) than between tumor-adjacent (roughly 17%) or tumor-blood (14%) pairs, consistent with antigen-driven expansion. Since the samples were bulk and unsorted, there was no way to compare CD4+ and CD8+ T cell repertoires. Compared with blood, tumors had a significantly larger share of the repertoire taken up by the top 250 clones (p = 0.039).

This receptor chain uses TRBV4-3 and TRBJ2-6; TRBD2 is possibly the D segment (6 matching bases). This clonotype originated in a man aged 40-49 years with primary liver carcinoma and hepatitis B virus infection. Sequencing input: tumor tissue from primary liver carcinoma. The DNA sequence follows: TGCGCCAGCAGCCTAGATGGGTCAGGGCGCGGGGTCAACGTCCTGACTTTC. This is translated as CASSLDGSGRGVNVLTF.